Following are 17 T cell receptor beta chains from one sample sequenced in a study of T cells in localized non-small cell lung cancer. Here immunoSEQ multiplex PCR was the method, and the copy in TCRdb shows in-frame clones only, minus some. The sample gives roughly 58,000 clones, approximately 80% of which show up once; roughly 4.5% is in the top ten. The sample was PBMCs, taken before any cancer treatment. These TCRs come from a man between 40 and 75 years old with stage II lung adenocarcinoma.

V gene TRBV4-1 combines with J gene TRBJ2-1; either TRBD1 or TRBD2 may supply D (5 bases each). The CDR3 extends over 17 amino acids. Trimming removed 0 bases from V and 2 bases from J, with 14 bases in between. The germline V gene encodes CDR1 MGHRA and CDR2 YSYEKL. Here the CDR3 reads CASSQDGVGRPYNEQFF. DNA of the CDR3: TGCGCCAGCAGCCAAGACGGAGTGGGACGTCCCTACAATGAGCAGTTCTTC.

This chain connects TRBV19 to TRBJ2-7; 10 positions match TRBD1. This CDR3 spans 15 amino acids. CDR1 and CDR2 from the germline V gene are LNHDA and SQIVND (reference sequence). V shed 9 bases, J shed 6 bases, and the junction held 14 bases outside the gene matches. In DNA, the CDR3 is TGTGCCAGCCTACCTCCCCGGGACAGGGGATGCGAGCAGTACTTC. Residues: CASLPPRDRGCEQYF.

The V gene is TRBV19, the J gene TRBJ1-2, with a tentative D call TRBD1 (6 bases). Germline V gene sequence: CDR1 LNHDA, CDR2 SQIVND (reference sequence). Trimming left V 6 bases short and J 4 bases short, with 9 bases between. This CDR3 is 12 amino acids long. This CDR3 reads CASSGQSYGYTF. The CDR3 DNA sequence: TGTGCCAGTAGCGGACAGTCCTATGGCTACACCTTC.

The chain carries TRBV5-8 and TRBJ2-7; 9 bases map to TRBD1. Looked up from germline, CDR1 is SGHTS and CDR2 is YDEGEE. The CDR3 is made up of 18 amino acids. The J segment lost 6 bases and the V segment lost 6 bases, leaving 22 bases of the junction unmatched. For the CDR3, the DNA is TGTGCCAGCACCATGAGGATCTTTTTGGACAGGGGTTCACGCGAGCAGTACTTC. Its protein product is CASTMRIFLDRGSREQYF.

The chain combines TRBV7-3 with TRBJ2-5, with D maybe TRBD2 (6 bases). The CDR3 is made up of 14 amino acids. Trimming left V 3 bases short and J 3 bases short, with 11 bases between. CDR1 and CDR2 from the germline V gene are SGHTA and FQGTGA. The CDR3 here is CASSLGLPEETQYF. Written as DNA, the CDR3 is TGTGCCAGCAGCTTGGGACTGCCAGAAGAGACCCAGTACTTC. Variable domain in full (rest from reference TRBV7-3 and TRBJ2-5): GAGVSQTPSNKVTEKGKYVELRCDPISGHTALYWYRQSLGQGPEFLIYFQGTGAADDSGLPNDRFFAVRPEGSVSTLKIQRTERGDSAVYLCASSLGLPEETQYFGPGTRLLVL.

The chain employs TRBV6-6 and TRBJ2-5; weak D call: TRBD2 (6 bases). V gave up 5 bases and J gave up 1 base, with 11 bases separating them. The CDR3 covers 14 residues. Germline-derived CDR1 and CDR2 are MNHNY and SVGAGI (reference sequence). CDR3 nucleotide sequence: TGTGCCAGCAGTCCAACGGGACTCCAAGAGACCCAGTACTTC. Translation gives CASSPTGLQETQYF.

The chain is built from TRBV9 and TRBJ1-2; 8 bases line up with TRBD1. The CDR3 spans 16 residues. Trimming cost V 4 bases and J 3 bases; bases outside gene matches: 11. Germline lookup yields CDR1 SGDLS and CDR2 YYNGEE. CDR3 loop: CASSRMTGVKDYGYTF. DNA for the CDR3: TGTGCCAGCAGCAGAATGACAGGGGTCAAAGACTATGGCTACACCTTC.

The J gene is TRBJ2-7, the V gene TRBV19, with TRBD1 identical over 7 bases. This CDR3 has 15 residues. Trimming took 6 bases from V and 0 from J; bases not matched to a gene: 8. Germline CDR1 reads LNHDA; CDR2 reads SQIVND (reference sequence). The CDR3 nucleotides read TGTGCCAGTAGGACCAAATCAGGGGGCTCCTACGAGCAGTACTTC. This gives the protein CASRTKSGGSYEQYF.

This sequence joins TRBV28 and TRBJ1-4; D gene uncertain. The CDR3 extends over 12 amino acids. V was pared by 2 bases and J by 12 bases, with 10 bases between. The germline CDR1 and CDR2 sequences are MDHEN and SYDVKM. The CDR3 sequence is CASSLGVGELFF. The CDR3 DNA reads as TGTGCCAGCAGTTTAGGGGTGGGCGAACTGTTTTTT.

The rearrangement joins TRBV2 to TRBJ2-1; TRBD2 aligns across 7 bases. The J segment lost 2 bases and the V segment lost 9 bases, leaving 7 bases of the junction unmatched. This CDR3 has 14 residues. CDR1 and CDR2 from the germline V gene are SNHLY and FYNNEI. The DNA for the CDR3 is TGTGCCAGTGTTCGGGAGGAGGCCTACAATGAGCAGTTCTTC. It translates to CASVREEAYNEQFF. Filled out from reference TRBV2 and TRBJ2-1, the complete variable domain reads EPEVTQTPSHQVTQMGQEVILRCVPISNHLYFYWYRQILGQKVEFLVSFYNNEISEKSEIFDDQFSVERPDGSNFTLKIRSTKLEDSAMYFCASVREEAYNEQFFGPGTRLTVL.

CDR3 bases: TGTGCCTGGAGTGTAGGGGAGGTGACCTACAATGAGCAGTTCTTC. The encoded protein is CAWSVGEVTYNEQFF. This rearrangement joins TRBV30 to TRBJ2-1, with a possible D match to TRBD2 (6 bases). Germline CDR1 and CDR2: GTSNPN and SVGIG (reference sequence). This CDR3 region has 15 residues. The germline V and J ends were trimmed by 0 bases and 2 bases, with 11 bases remaining between them.

The table lists this clone with a few counts. The genes are TRBV5-1 and TRBJ1-1; the D gene is possibly TRBD1 (6 bases). Trimming removed 5 bases from V and 5 bases from J, with 13 bases in between. This CDR3 is 13 amino acids long. Germline V gene sequence: CDR1 SGHRS, CDR2 YFSETQ. The CDR3 DNA reads TGCGCCAGCAGTTATACAGGGAGGACTGAAGCTTTCTTT. As protein: CASSYTGRTEAFF. Supplemented by reference TRBV5-1 and TRBJ1-1, the full variable domain reads KAGVTQTPRYLIKTRGQQVTLSCSPISGHRSVSWYQQTPGQGLQFLFEYFSETQRNKGNFPGRFSGRQFSNSRSEMNVSTLELGDSALYLCASSYTGRTEAFFGQGTRLTVV.

The V and J genes are TRBV5-1 and TRBJ2-3; TRBD1 aligns across 8 bases. After removal of 4 bases from V and 2 bases from J, the junction contained 15 bases not matched to a gene. Germline V gene data show CDR1 as SGHRS and CDR2 as YFSETQ. The CDR3 has 18 residues. The CDR3 nucleotides read TGCGCCAGCAGCATTAGCCCACCCGACAGGGGATACACAGATACGCAGTATTTT. This sequence encodes CASSISPPDRGYTDTQYF.

This chain links TRBV27 with TRBJ1-1; D call uncertain. The V end was cut by 6 bases, the J end by 3 bases, with 17 bases between. Germline CDR1 and CDR2: MNHEY and SMNVEV (reference sequence). The CDR3 runs to 15 residues. In nucleotides, the CDR3 is TGTGCCAGCAGCCGAATCCCCAGGTGGGACACTGAAGCTTTCTTT. This gives the protein CASSRIPRWDTEAFF.

The V call is TRBV6-5, the J call TRBJ2-5, with 11 bases fitting TRBD1. The J call may be in error: the DNA end matches TRBJ2-7 better. Germline values: CDR1 MNHEY, CDR2 SVGAGI. The CDR3 is 15 amino acids. In nucleotides, the CDR3 is TGTGCCAGCTTCCAATCCGGACAGGGGGCCCACGAGCAGTACTTC. It translates to CASFQSGQGAHEQYF.

The gene calls are TRBV6-5 and TRBJ2-5; 9 nucleotides agree with TRBD1. This CDR3 has 14 amino acids. V lost 8 bases to trimming and J lost 5 bases; unmatched junction nucleotides: 9. Germline assignment: CDR1 MNHEY and CDR2 SVGAGI. The CDR3 sequence: CASGSTGGWETQYF. The CDR3 DNA is TGTGCCAGCGGGAGCACAGGGGGCTGGGAGACCCAGTACTTC.

The genes are TRBV5-1 and TRBJ2-1; the match to TRBD2 covers 8 bases. V was pared by 10 bases and J by 2 bases, with 2 bases of the junction left unmatched. CDR3 length equals 12 residues. From germline, CDR1 is SGHRS and CDR2 YFSETQ. This CDR3 is CASGGAYNEQFF. The CDR3 coding sequence is TGCGCCTCCGGGGGGGCCTACAATGAGCAGTTCTTC.